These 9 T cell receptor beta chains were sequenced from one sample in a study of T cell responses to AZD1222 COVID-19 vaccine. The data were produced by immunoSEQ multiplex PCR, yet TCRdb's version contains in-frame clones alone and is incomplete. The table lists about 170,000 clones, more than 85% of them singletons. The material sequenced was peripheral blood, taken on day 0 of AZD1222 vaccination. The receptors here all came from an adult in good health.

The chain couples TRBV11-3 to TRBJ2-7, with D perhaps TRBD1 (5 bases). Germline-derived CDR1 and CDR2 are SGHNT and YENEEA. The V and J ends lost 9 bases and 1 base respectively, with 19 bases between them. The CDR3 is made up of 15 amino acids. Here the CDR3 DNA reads TGTGCCAGTATTAGTACACCGGACAATTCCTACGAGCAGTACTTC. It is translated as CASISTPDNSYEQYF.

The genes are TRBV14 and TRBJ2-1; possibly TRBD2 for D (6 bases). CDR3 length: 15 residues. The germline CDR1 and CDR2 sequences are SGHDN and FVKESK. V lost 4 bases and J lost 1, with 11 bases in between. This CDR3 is CASSPRLGSYNEQFF. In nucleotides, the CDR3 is TGTGCCAGCAGCCCACGACTAGGATCCTACAATGAGCAGTTCTTC.

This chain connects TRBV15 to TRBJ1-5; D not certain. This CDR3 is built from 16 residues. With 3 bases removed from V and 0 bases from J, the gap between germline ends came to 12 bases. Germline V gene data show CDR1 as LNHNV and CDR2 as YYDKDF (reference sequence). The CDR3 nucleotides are TGTGCCACCAGCAGGGGCCGACCTGTTAGCAATCAGCCCCAGCATTTT. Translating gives CATSRGRPVSNQPQHF.

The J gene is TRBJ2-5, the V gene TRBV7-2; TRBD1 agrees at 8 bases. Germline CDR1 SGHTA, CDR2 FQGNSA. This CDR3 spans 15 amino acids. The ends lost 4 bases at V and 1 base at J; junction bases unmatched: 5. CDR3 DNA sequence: TGTGCCAGCAGCTCGACAGGGGCTTTCCAAGAGACCCAGTACTTC. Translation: CASSSTGAFQETQYF.

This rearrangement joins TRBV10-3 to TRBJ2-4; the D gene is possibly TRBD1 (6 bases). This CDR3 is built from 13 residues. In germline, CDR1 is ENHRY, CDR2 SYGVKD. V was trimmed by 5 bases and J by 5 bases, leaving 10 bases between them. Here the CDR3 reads CAISWDNENIQYF. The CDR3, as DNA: TGTGCCATCAGTTGGGACAATGAAAACATTCAGTACTTC.

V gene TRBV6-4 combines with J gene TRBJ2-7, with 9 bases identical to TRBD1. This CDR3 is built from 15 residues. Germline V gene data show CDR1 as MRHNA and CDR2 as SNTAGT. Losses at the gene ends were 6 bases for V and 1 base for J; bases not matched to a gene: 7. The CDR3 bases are TGTGCCAGCAGAATGACAGGGACAGGGTCCTACGAGCAGTACTTC. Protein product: CASRMTGTGSYEQYF.

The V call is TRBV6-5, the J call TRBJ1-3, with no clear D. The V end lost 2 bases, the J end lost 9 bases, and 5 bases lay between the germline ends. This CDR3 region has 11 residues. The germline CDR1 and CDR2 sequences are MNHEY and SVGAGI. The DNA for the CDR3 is TGTGCCAGCAGTTACCTTTCCACCATATATTTT. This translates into CASSYLSTIYF.

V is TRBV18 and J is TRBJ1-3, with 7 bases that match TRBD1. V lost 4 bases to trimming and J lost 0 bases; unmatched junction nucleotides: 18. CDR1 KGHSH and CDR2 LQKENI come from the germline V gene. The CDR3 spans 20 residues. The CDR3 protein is CASSLNNRGIGTSSGNTIYF. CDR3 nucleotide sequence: TGTGCCAGCTCACTAAATAACAGGGGAATCGGAACAAGCTCTGGAAACACCATATATTTT.

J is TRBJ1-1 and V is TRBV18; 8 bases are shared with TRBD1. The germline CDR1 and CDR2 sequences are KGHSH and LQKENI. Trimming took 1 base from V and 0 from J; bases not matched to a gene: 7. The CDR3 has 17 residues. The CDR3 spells CASSPQGTGTLNTEAFF. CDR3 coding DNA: TGTGCCAGCTCACCACAGGGGACAGGAACACTGAACACTGAAGCTTTCTTT.